The rows below give T cell receptor beta chains drawn from one sample of a study of blood T cell repertoires in COVID-19. Clones were sequenced by immunoSEQ multiplex PCR, and TCRdb holds only the in-frame ones, with some missing. The sample shows roughly 350,000 clones, 87% of them seen only once. Specimen: peripheral blood. The receptors shown here come from a woman aged 25 to 39 with COVID-19, enrolled during active disease. The CDR3 runs from the conserved cysteine through the conserved F or W. The D gene is left open where the match is weak. Clone size is shown for a subset of rows, as once, few, many or a class of expanded clone.

>few|NA|TRBV3-1/TRBV3-2|TRBJ2-1
CASSRLGQGEQFF
TGTGCCAGCAGCCGGCTGGGGCAAGGGGAGCAGTTCTTC
>NA|NA|TRBV7-2|TRBJ2-1
CASRRAGTTTGYNEQFF
TGTGCCAGCAGGCGTGCCGGGACAACGACGGGGTACAATGAGCAGTTCTTC
>NA|NA|TRBV18|TRBJ2-1
CASSPEAYNEQFF
TGTGCCAGCTCACCGGAGGCTTACAATGAGCAGTTCTTC
>NA|TRBD1|TRBV18|TRBJ2-3
CASSDLRQGNSDTQYF
TGTGCCAGCTCAGACCTCCGACAGGGCAACTCAGATACGCAGTATTTT
>NA|NA|TRBV19|TRBJ2-3
CASRRQEITDTQYF
TGTGCCAGTAGGAGACAGGAGATCACAGATACGCAGTATTTT
>once|NA|TRBV2|TRBJ2-3
CASSPLASVDTQYF
TGTGCCAGCAGTCCTCTAGCTTCCGTTGATACGCAGTATTTT
>NA|NA|TRBV6-5|TRBJ1-1
CASKLEGPEAFF
TGTGCCAGCAAACTAGAAGGGCCTGAAGCTTTCTTT
>NA|NA|TRBV9|TRBJ2-2
CASSVVQGSTGELFF
TGTGCCAGCAGCGTAGTTCAGGGCAGTACCGGGGAGCTGTTTTTT
>NA|TRBD1|TRBV5-4|TRBJ2-6
CASSWDRGTGANVLTF
TGTGCCAGCAGCTGGGACAGGGGGACTGGGGCCAACGTCCTGACTTTC
>NA|TRBD2|TRBV7-3|TRBJ2-3
CASSLLAGWDTQYF
TGTGCCAGCAGCTTATTAGCGGGTTGGGATACGCAGTATTTT
>NA|TRBD2|TRBV12-3/TRBV12-4|TRBJ2-3
CASSWTPSGGQYF
TGTGCCAGCAGTTGGACCCCTTCGGGGGGGCAGTATTTT
>NA|NA|TRBV4-1|TRBJ1-2
CASSQARGSYGYTF
TGCGCCAGCAGCCAAGCCAGGGGTTCCTATGGCTACACCTTC
>NA|TRBD2|TRBV5-1|TRBJ2-3
CASGASGSTDTQYF
TGCGCCAGCGGGGCTAGCGGGAGCACAGATACGCAGTATTTT
>NA|NA|TRBV14|TRBJ2-7
CASSLNYEQYF
TGTGCCAGCAGCCTCAACTACGAGCAGTACTTC
>NA|NA|TRBV5-5|TRBJ1-5
CASSPTQDQPQHF
TGTGCCAGCAGCCCGACCCAGGATCAGCCCCAGCATTTT
>NA|TRBD2|TRBV4-3|TRBJ2-7
CASSPRLAGDHEQYF
TGCGCCAGCAGCCCAAGACTAGCGGGAGACCACGAGCAGTACTTC
>NA|TRBD2|TRBV3-1/TRBV3-2|TRBJ2-2
CASSWGLAGDSAGELFF
TGTGCCAGCAGTTGGGGACTAGCGGGAGATAGCGCCGGGGAGCTGTTTTTT
>NA|NA|TRBV19|TRBJ1-2
CASSIRYDSSNYGYTF
TGTGCCAGTAGTATCCGCTATGACAGTTCTAACTATGGCTACACCTTC
>NA|NA|TRBV6-1|TRBJ2-7
CASSDSGDLSYEQYF
TGTGCCAGCAGTGATTCGGGAGACCTCTCCTACGAGCAGTACTTC
>NA|NA|TRBV5-4|TRBJ1-1
CASSLRGARNTEAFF
TGTGCCAGCAGTCTTCGGGGGGCGCGGAACACTGAAGCTTTCTTT